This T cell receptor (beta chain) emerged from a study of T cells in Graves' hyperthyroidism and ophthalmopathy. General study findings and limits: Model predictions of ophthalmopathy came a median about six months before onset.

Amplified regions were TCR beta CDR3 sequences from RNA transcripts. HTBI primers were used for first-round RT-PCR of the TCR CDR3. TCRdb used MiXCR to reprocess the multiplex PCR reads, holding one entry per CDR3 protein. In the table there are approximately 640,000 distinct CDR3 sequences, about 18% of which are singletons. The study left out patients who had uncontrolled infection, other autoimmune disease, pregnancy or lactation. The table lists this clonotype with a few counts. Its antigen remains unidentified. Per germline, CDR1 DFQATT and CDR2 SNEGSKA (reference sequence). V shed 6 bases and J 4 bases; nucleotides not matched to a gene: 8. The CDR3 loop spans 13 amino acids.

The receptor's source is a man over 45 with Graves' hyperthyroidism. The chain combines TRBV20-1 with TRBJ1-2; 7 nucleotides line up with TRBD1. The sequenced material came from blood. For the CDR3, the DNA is TGCAGTGCCGTACAGGGGATGGCCTATGGCTACACCTTC. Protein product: CSAVQGMAYGYTF.